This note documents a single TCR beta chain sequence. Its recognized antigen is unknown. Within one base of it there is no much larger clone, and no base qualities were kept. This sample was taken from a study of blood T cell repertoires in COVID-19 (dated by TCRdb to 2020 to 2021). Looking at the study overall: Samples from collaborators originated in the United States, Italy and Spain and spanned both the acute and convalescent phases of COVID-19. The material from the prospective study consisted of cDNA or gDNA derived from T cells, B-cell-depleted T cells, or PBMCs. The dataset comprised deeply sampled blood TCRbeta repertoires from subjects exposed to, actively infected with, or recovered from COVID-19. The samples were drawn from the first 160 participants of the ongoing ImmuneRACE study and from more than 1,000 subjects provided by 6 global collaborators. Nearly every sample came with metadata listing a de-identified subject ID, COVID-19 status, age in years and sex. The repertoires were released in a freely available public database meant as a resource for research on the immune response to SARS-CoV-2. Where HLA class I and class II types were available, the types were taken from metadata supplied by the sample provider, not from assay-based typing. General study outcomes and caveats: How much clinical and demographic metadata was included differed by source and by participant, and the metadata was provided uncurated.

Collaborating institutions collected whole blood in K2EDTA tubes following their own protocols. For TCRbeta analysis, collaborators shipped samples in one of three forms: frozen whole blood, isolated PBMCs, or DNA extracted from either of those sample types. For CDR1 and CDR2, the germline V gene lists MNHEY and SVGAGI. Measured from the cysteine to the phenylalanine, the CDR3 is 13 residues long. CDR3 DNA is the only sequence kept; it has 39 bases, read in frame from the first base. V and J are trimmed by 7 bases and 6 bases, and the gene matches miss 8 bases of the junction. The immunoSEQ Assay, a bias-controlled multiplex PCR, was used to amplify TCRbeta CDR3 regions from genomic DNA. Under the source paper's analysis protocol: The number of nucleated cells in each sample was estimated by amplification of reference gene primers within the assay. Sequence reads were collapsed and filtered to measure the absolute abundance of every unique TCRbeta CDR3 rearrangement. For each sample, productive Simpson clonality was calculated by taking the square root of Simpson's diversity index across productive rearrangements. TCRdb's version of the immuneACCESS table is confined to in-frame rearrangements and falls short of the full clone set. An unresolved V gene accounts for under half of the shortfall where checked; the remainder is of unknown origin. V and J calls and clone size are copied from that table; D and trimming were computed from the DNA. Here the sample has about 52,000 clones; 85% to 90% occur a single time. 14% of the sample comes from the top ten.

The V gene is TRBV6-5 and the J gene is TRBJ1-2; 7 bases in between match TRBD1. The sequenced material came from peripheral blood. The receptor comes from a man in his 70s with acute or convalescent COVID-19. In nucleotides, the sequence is TGTGCCAGCACCCGACAGGGTATTCATGGCTACACCTTC. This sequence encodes CASTRQGIHGYTF.